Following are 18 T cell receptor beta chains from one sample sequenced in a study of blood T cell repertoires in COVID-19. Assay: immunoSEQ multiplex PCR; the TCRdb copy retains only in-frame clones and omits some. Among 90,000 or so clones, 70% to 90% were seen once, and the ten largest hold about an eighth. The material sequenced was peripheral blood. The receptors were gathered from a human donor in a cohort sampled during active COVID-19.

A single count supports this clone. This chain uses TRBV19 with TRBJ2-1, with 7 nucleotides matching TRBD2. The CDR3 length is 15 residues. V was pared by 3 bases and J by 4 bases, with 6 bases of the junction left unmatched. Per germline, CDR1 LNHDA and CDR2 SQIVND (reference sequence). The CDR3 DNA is TGTGCCAGTAGTATGGATAGCGGGTCTTACAATGAGCAGTTCTTC. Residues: CASSMDSGSYNEQFF.

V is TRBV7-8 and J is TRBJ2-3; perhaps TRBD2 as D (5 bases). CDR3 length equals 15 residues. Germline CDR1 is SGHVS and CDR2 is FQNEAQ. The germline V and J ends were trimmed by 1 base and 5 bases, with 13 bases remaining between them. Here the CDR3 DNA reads TGTGCCAGCAGCTTAGAATTACTAGATGTAGATACGCAGTATTTT. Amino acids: CASSLELLDVDTQYF.

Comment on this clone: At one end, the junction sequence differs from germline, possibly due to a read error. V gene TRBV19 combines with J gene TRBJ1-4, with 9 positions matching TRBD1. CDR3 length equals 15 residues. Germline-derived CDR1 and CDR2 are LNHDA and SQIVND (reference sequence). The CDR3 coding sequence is TGTGCCAGTAGTGCCTCCGGGACAGGGTTGAGAAAGGAGATTTTT. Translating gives CASSASGTGLRKEIF.

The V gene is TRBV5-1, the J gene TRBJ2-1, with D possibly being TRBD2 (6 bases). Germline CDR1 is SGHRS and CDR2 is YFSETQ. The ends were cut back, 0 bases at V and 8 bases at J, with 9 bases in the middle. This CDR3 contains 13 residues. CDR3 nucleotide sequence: TGCGCCAGCAGCTTGGCGACTAGAGATGAGCAGTTCTTC. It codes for CASSLATRDEQFF.

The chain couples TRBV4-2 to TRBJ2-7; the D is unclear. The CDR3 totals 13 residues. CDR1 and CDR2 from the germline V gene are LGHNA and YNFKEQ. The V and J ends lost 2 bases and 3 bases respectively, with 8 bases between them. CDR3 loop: CASSQRLRYEQYF. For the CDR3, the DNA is TGTGCCAGCAGCCAACGACTTCGCTACGAGCAGTACTTC.

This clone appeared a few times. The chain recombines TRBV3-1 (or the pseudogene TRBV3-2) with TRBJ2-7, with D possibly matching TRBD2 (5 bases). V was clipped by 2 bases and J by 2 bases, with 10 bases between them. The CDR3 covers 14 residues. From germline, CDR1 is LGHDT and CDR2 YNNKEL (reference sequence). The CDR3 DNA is TGTGCCAGCAGCCAATACATCGGGGCCTACGAGCAGTACTTC. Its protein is CASSQYIGAYEQYF.

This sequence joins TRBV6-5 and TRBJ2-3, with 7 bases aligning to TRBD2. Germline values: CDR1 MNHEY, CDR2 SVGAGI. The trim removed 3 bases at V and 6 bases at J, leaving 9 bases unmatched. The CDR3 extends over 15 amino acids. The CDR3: CASSYRGAGTDTQYF. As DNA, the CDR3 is TGTGCCAGCAGTTATCGGGGAGCGGGAACGGATACGCAGTATTTT.

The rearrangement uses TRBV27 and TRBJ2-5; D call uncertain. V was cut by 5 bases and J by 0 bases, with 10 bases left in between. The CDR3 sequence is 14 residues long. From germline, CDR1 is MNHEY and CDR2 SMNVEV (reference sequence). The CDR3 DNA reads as TGTGCCAGCAGTCGTTTCCCCCACCAAGAGACCCAGTACTTC. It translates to CASSRFPHQETQYF.

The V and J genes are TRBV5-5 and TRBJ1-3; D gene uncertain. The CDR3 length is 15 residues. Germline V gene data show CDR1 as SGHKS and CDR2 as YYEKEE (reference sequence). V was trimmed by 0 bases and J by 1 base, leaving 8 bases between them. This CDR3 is CASSLDGESGNTIYF. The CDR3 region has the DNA TGTGCCAGCAGCTTGGATGGGGAGTCTGGAAACACCATATATTTT. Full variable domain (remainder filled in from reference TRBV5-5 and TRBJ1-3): DAGVTQSPTHLIKTRGQQVTLRCSPISGHKSVSWYQQVLGQGPQFIFQYYEKEERGRGNFPDRFSARQFPNYSSELNVNALLLGDSALYLCASSLDGESGNTIYFGEGSWLTVV.

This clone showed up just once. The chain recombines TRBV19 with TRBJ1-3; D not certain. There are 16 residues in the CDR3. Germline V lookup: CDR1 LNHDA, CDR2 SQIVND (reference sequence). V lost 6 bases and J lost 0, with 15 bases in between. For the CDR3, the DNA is TGTGCCAGTAGGGTCTCCTTTGGGCTCTCTGGAAACACCATATATTTT. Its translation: CASRVSFGLSGNTIYF.

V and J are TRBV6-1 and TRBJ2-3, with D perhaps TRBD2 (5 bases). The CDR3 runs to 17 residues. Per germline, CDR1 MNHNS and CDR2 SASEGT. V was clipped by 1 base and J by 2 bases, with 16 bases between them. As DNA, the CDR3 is TGTGCCAGCAGTGAAGGGTGGGTAGGACTCATCACAGATACGCAGTATTTT. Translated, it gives CASSEGWVGLITDTQYF.

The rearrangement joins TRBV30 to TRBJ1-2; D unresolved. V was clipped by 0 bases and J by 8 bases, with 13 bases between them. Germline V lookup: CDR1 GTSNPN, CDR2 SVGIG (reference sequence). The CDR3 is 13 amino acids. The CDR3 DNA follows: TGTGCCTGGAGTGTAGGTGGACCGGGAGGCTACACCTTC. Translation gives CAWSVGGPGGYTF.

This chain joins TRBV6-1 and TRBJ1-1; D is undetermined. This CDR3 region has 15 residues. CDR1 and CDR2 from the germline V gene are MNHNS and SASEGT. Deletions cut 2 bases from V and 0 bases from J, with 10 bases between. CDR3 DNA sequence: TGTGCCAGCAGTGAATTTGCACAGCTGAACACTGAAGCTTTCTTT. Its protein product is CASSEFAQLNTEAFF.

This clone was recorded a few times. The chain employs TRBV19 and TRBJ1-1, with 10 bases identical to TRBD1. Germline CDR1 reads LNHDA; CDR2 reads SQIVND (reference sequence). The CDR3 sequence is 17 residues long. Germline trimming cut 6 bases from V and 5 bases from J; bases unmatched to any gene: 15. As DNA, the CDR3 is TGTGCCAGTAGCCCTATCCTTAGACAGGGGGCCCGAACTGAAGCTTTCTTT. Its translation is CASSPILRQGARTEAFF.

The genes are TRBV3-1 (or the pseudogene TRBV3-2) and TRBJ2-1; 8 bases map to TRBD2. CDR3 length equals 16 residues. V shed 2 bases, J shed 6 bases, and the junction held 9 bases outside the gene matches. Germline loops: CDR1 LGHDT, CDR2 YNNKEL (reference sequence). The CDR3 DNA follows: TGTGCCAGCAGCCAACATGGAGCGGGAGACGGCAATGAGCAGTTCTTC. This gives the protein CASSQHGAGDGNEQFF.

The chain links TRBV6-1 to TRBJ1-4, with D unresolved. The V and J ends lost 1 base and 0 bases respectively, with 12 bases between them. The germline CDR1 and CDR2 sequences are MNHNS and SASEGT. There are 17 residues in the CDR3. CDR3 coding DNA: TGTGCCAGCAGTGAAGTGGTGGCAACAGCAACTAATGAAAAACTGTTTTTT. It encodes CASSEVVATATNEKLFF.

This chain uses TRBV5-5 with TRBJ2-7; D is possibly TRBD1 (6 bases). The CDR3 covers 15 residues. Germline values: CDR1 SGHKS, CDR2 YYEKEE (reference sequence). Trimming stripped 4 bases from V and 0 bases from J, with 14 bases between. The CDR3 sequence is CASSQRQGPSYEQYF. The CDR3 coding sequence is TGTGCCAGCAGCCAGCGCCAGGGGCCCTCCTACGAGCAGTACTTC.

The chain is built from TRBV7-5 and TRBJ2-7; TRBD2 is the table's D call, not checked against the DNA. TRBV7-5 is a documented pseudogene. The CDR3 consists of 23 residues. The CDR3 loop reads CARSLWDEQPGLAGGPSSYEQYF. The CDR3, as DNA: TGTGCCAGAAGCTTATGGGATGAACAACCGGGACTAGCGGGAGGGCCAAGCTCCTACGAGCAGTACTTC.